This T cell receptor beta chain was sequenced for a study of cytomegalovirus exposure and HLA in healthy donors. The CDR3 is made up of 14 amino acids. Trimming removed 5 bases from V and 1 base from J, with 7 bases in between. The germline gives CDR1 SGHRS, CDR2 YFSETQ. 13 Jbeta primers and 60 Vbeta primers were used for the PCR. Sequenced by immunoSEQ multiplex PCR; TCRdb stores in-frame clones only, minus some. Here the sample spans around 120,000 clones, 60% to 85% being singletons. A single count supports this clone. This receptor was obtained from a female donor in good health and CMV-seropositive. The gene calls are TRBV5-1 and TRBJ2-6; the D is unclear. The sequenced sample was PBMCs. This chain's CDR3 is CASRTQSGANVLTF. In DNA form, the CDR3 reads TGCGCCAGCAGAACCCAGTCTGGGGCCAACGTCCTGACTTTC.